What follows describes a single T cell receptor (beta chain). Its antigen is currently unknown. The sample belongs to a study of OX40 agonist ivuxolimab in advanced cancers. Study outcomes and limitations: Patients who responded partially at 0.1-3.0 mg/kg showed clonal expansion ranking among the lowest.

Profiling relied on immunoSEQ multiplex PCR, and the TCRdb table lists in-frame clones only, not all of them. The table includes roughly 86,000 clones, around 86% detected once. Germline CDR1 and CDR2: GTSNPN and SVGIG (reference sequence). Trimming took 1 base from V and 13 from J; bases not matched to a gene: 4. This CDR3 region has 11 residues. Material: CD4+ or CD8+ T cells sorted from blood, obtained in a trial of the OX40 agonist ivuxolimab. The chain couples TRBV30 to TRBJ2-7; 10 bases agree with TRBD1. The TCR was taken from an adult with an advanced solid tumor such as melanoma, head and neck, liver or kidney cancer. The CDR3 sequence: CAWSGQGAFYF. The CDR3 region has the DNA TGTGCCTGGAGTGGACAGGGGGCTTTTTACTTC.